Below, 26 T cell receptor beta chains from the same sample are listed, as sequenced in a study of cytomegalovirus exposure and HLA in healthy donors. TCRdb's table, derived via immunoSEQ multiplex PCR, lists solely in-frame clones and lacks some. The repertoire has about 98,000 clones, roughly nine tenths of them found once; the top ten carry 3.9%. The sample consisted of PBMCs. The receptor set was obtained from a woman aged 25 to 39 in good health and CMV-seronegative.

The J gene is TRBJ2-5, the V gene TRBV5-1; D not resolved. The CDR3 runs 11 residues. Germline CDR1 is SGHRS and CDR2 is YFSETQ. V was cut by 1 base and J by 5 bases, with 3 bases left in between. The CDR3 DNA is TGCGCCAGCAGCTTGTATGAGACCCAGTACTTC. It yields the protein CASSLYETQYF. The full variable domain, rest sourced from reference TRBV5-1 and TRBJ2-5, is KAGVTQTPRYLIKTRGQQVTLSCSPISGHRSVSWYQQTPGQGLQFLFEYFSETQRNKGNFPGRFSGRQFSNSRSEMNVSTLELGDSALYLCASSLYETQYFGPGTRLLVL.

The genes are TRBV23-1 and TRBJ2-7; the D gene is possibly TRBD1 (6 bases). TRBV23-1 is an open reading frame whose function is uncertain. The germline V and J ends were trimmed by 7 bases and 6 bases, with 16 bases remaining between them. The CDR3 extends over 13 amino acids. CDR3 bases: TGCGCCAGCAAGCTCCGACAGGAACTCGAGCAGTACTTC. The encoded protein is CASKLRQELEQYF.

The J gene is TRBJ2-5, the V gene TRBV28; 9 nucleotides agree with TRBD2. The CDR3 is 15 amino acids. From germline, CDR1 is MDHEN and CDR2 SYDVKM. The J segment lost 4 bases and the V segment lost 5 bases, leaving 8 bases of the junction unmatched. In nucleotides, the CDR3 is TGTGCCAGCAGTCCCCCGCGGGAGGGGGGAGAGACCCAGTACTTC. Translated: CASSPPREGGETQYF.

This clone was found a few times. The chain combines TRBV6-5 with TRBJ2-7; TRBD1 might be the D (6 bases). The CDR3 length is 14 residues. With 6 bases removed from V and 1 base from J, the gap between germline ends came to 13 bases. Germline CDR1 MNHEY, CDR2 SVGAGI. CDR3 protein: CASRRLGQSYEQYF. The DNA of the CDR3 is TGTGCCAGCAGGCGCCTAGGACAGTCCTACGAGCAGTACTTC.

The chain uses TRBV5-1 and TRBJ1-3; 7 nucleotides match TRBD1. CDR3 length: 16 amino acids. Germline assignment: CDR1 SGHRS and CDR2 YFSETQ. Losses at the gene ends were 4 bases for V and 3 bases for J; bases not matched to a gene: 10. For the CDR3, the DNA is TGCGCCAGCAGCCCATCAGGGGGTAATAGTGGAAACACCATATATTTT. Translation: CASSPSGGNSGNTIYF.

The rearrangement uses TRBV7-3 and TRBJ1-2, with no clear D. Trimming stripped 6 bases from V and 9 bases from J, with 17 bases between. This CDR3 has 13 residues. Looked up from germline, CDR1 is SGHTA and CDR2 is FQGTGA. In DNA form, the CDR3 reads TGTGCCAGCAGAACGGACGGCTCCGGGAGCTACACCTTC. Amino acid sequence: CASRTDGSGSYTF.

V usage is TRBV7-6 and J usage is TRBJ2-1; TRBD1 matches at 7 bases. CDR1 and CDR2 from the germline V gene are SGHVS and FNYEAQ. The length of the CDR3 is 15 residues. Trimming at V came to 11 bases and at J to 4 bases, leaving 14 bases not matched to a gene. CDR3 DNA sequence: TGTGCCTCCGGCCCCCGGGACAGACTATACAATGAGCAGTTCTTC. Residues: CASGPRDRLYNEQFF.

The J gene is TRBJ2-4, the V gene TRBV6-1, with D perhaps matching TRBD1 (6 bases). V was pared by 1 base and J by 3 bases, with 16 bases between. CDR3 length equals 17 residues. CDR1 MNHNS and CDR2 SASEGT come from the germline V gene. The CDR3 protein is CASSEGLGGIGKNIQYF. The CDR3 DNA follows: TGTGCCAGCAGTGAAGGGTTAGGGGGTATCGGCAAAAACATTCAGTACTTC.

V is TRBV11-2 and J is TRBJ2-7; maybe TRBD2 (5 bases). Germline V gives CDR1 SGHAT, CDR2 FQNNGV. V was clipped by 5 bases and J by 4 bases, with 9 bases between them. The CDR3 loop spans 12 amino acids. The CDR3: CASSAGIYEQYF. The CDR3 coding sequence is TGTGCCAGCAGCGCGGGCATATACGAGCAGTACTTC.

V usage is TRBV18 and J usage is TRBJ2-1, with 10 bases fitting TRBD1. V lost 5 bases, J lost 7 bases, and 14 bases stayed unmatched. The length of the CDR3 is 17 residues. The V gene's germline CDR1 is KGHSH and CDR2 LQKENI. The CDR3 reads CASSTIMGTGVSNEQFF. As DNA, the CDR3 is TGTGCCAGCTCAACCATTATGGGGACAGGGGTTTCGAATGAGCAGTTCTTC. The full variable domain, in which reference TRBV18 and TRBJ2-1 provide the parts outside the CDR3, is NAGVMQNPRHLVRRRGQEARLRCSPMKGHSHVYWYRQLPEEGLKFMVYLQKENIIDESGMPKERFSAEFPKEGPSILRIQQVVRGDSAAYFCASSTIMGTGVSNEQFFGPGTRLTVL.

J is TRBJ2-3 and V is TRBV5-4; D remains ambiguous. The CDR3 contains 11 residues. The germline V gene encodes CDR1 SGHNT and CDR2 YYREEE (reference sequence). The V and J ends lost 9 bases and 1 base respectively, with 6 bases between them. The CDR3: CATIRTDTQYF. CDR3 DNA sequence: TGTGCCACCATTCGCACAGATACGCAGTATTTT. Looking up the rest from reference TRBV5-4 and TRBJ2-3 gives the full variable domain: ETGVTQSPTHLIKTRGQQVTLRCSSQSGHNTVSWYQQALGQGPQFIFQYYREEENGRGNFPPRFSGLQFPNYSSELNVNALELDDSALYLCATIRTDTQYFGPGTRLTVL.

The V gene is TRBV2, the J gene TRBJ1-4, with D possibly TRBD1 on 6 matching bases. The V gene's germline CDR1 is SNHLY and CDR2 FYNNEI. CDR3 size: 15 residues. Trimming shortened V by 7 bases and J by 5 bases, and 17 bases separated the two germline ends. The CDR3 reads CASNRPGQENEKLFF. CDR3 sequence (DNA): TGTGCCAGCAACCGACCGGGACAAGAGAATGAAAAACTGTTTTTT.

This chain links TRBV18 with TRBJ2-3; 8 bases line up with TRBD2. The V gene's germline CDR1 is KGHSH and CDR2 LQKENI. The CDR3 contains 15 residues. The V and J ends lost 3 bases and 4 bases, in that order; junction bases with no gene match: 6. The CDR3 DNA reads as TGTGCCAGCTCACCCCGGGAGGGTGGCGCAGATACGCAGTATTTT. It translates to CASSPREGGADTQYF.

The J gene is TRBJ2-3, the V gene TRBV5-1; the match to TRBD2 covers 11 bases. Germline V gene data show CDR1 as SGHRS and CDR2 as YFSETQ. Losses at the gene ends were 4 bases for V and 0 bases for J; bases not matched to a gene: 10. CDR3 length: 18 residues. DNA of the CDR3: TGCGCCAGCAGCGACTCTAGCGGGGGGCCCTCTAGCACAGATACGCAGTATTTT. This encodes CASSDSSGGPSSTDTQYF.

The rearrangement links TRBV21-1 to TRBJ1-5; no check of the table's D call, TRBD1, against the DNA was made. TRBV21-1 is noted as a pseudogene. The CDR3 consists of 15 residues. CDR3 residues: CASSNFRTDNQPQHF. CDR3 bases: TGTGCCAGCAGCAATTTTCGAACAGACAATCAGCCCCAGCATTTT.

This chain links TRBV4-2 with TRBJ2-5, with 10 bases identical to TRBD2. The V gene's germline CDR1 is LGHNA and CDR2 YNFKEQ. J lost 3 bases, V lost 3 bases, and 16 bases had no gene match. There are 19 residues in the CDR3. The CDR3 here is CASSQPEGRLAGNEETQYF. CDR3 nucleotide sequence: TGTGCCAGCAGCCAGCCCGAGGGCAGACTAGCGGGCAATGAAGAGACCCAGTACTTC.

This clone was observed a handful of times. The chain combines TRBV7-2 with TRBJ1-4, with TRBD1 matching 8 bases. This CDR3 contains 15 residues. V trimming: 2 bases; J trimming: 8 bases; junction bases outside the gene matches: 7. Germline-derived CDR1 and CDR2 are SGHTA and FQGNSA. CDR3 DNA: TGTGCCAGCAGCTTAAGCGGACAGGGTCAGGAAAAACTGTTTTTT. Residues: CASSLSGQGQEKLFF.

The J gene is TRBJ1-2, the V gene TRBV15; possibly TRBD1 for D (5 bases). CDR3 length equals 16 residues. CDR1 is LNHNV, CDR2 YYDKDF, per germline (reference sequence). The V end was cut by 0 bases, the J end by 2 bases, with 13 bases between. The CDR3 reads CATSRDMIQENYGYTF. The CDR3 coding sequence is TGTGCCACCAGCAGAGACATGATACAGGAGAACTATGGCTACACCTTC.

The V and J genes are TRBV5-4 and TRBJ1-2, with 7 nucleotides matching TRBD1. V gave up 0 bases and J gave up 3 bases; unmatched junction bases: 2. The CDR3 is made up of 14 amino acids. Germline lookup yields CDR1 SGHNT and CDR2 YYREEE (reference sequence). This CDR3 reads CASSLAQGDYGYTF. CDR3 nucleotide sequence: TGTGCCAGCAGCTTGGCTCAGGGGGACTATGGCTACACCTTC.

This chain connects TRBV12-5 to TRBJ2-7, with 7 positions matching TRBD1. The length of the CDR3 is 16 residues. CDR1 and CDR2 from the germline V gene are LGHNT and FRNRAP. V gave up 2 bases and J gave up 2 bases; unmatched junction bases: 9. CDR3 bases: TGTGCTAGTGGTTTGCGAGTCCTTGGACAGGCCTACGAGCAGTACTTC. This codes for CASGLRVLGQAYEQYF.

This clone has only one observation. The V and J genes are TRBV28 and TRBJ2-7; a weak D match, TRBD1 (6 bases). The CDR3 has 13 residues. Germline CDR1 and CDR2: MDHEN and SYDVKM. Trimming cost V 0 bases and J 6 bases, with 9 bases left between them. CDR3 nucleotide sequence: TGTGCCAGCAGTTTATGGCAGGGGAGCGAGCAGTACTTC. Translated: CASSLWQGSEQYF.

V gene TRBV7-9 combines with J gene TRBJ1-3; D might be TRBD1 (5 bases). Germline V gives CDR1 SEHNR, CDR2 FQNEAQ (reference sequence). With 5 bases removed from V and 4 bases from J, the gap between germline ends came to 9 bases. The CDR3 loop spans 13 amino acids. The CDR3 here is CASSPWGGNTIYF. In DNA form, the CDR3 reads TGTGCCAGCAGCCCCTGGGGCGGAAACACCATATATTTT.

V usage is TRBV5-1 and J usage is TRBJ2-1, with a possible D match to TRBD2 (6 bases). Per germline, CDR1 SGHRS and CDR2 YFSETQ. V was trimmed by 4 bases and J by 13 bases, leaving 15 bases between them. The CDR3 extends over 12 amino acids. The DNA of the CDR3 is TGCGCCAGCAGCCCTGACCGGGACTCACAGTTCTTC. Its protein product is CASSPDRDSQFF. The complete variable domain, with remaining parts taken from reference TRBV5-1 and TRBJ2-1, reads KAGVTQTPRYLIKTRGQQVTLSCSPISGHRSVSWYQQTPGQGLQFLFEYFSETQRNKGNFPGRFSGRQFSNSRSEMNVSTLELGDSALYLCASSPDRDSQFFGPGTRLTVL.

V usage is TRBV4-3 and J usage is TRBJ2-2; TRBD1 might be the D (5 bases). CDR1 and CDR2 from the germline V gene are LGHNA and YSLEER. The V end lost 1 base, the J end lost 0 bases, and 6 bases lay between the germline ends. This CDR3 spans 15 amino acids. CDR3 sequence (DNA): TGCGCCAGCAGCCAAGGCAGGGCGAACACCGGGGAGCTGTTTTTT. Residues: CASSQGRANTGELFF.

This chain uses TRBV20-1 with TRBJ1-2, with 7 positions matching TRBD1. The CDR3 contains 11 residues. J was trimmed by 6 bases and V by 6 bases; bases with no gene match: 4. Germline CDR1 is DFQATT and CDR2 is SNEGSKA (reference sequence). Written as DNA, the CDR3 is TGCAGTGCGTACCAGGGGGATGGCTACACCTTC. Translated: CSAYQGDGYTF.

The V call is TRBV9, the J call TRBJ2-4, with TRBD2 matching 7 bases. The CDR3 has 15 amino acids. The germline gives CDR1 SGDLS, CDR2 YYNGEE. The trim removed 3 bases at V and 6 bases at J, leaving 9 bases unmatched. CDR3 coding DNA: TGTGCCAGCAGCGCTCTCTGGGGGGAGGGAAACATTCAGTACTTC. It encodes CASSALWGEGNIQYF.